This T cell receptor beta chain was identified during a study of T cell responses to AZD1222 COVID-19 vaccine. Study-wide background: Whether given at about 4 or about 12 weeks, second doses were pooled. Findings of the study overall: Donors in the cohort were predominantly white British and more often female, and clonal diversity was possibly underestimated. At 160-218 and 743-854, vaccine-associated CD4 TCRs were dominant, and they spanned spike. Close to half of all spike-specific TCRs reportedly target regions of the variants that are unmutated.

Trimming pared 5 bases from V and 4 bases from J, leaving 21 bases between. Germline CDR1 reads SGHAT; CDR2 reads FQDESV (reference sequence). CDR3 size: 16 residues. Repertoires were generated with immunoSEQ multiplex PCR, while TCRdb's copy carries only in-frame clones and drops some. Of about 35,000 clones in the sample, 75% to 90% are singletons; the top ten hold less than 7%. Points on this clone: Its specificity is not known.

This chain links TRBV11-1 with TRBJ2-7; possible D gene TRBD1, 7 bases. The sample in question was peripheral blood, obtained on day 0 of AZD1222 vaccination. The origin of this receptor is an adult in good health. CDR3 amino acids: CASSPLGQGGGYEQYF. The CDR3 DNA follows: TGTGCCAGCAGCCCCCTCGGGCAGGGGGGAGGATACGAGCAGTACTTC.